The subject of this entry is one T cell receptor (beta chain). The antigen is unknown. Method: immunoSEQ multiplex PCR; TCRdb's copy keeps in-frame clones and lacks some. The sample lists roughly 510,000 clones; around 90% were seen once. Treatment denoted: roughly 20 received Ad26.COV2.S at low or high dose, single or two shots; 5 received placebo; per-sample allocation not given. Specimen acquisition occurred on day 63 following the initial vaccine or placebo injection. Based in Boston, the donor was an adult of 18-55 years. The CDR3 consists of 13 residues. Germline-derived CDR1 and CDR2 are SGDLS and YYNGEE. Trimming stripped 3 bases from V and 1 base from J, with 7 bases between. The data originate from a study of Ad26.COV2.S vaccination and SARS-CoV-2 variants. Study details: Into the muscle, Ad26.COV2.S was dosed once or twice, 56 days apart.

Study findings and constraints: Placebo and vaccine recipients had non-spike TCR breadth that was similar. Reportedly, spike-specific CD8+ and CD4+ T cell responses achieved substantial breadth once vaccination had taken place.

The chain recombines TRBV9 with TRBJ1-1; D call uncertain. This TCR derives from a person aged 18-60 years who received the Ad26.COV2.S COVID-19 vaccine or a placebo. The material was peripheral blood, obtained in a trial of Ad26.COV2.S vaccine versus placebo. CDR3 in DNA: TGTGCCAGCAGCGGCACAGCGAACACTGAAGCTTTCTTT. Encoded protein: CASSGTANTEAFF. The variable domain in full, with the rest retrieved from reference TRBV9 and TRBJ1-1, is DSGVTQTPKHLITATGQRVTLRCSPRSGDLSVYWYQQSLDQGLQFLIQYYNGEERAKGNILERFSAQQFPDLHSELNLSSLELGDSALYFCASSGTANTEAFFGQGTRLTVV.